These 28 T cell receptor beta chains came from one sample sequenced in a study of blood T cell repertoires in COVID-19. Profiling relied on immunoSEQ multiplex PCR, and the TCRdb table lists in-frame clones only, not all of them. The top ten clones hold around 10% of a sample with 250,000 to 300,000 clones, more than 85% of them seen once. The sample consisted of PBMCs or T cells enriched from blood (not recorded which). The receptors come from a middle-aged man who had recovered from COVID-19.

The CDR3 region is CASSQGRGQFQPQHF. The CDR3 coding sequence is TGCGCCAGCAGCCAAGGCAGGGGGCAGTTTCAGCCCCAGCATTTT. The V call is TRBV4-1, the J call TRBJ1-5; TRBD1 matches at 8 bases. The CDR3 loop spans 15 amino acids. V was pared by 1 base and J by 6 bases, with 5 bases of the junction left unmatched. Germline loops: CDR1 MGHRA, CDR2 YSYEKL.

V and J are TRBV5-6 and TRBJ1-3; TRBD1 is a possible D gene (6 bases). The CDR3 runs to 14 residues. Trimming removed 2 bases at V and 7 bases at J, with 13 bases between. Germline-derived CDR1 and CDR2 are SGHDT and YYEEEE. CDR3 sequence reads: CASSLSGARNTIYF. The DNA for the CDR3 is TGTGCCAGCAGCTTATCAGGGGCCCGGAACACCATATATTTT. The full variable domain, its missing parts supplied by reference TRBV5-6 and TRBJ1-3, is DAGVTQSPTHLIKTRGQQVTLRCSPKSGHDTVSWYQQALGQGPQFIFQYYEEEERQRGNFPDRFSGHQFPNYSSELNVNALLLGDSALYLCASSLSGARNTIYFGEGSWLTVV.

Written as DNA, the CDR3 is TGTGCCAGCAGCGCTTCCTTGGCGGGGAGCTACAATGAGCAGTTCTTC. This translates into CASSASLAGSYNEQFF. The V call is TRBV9, the J call TRBJ2-1; D may be TRBD2 (6 bases). Per germline, CDR1 SGDLS and CDR2 YYNGEE. The CDR3 consists of 16 residues. V lost 3 bases and J 3 bases, leaving 16 bases between the germline ends.

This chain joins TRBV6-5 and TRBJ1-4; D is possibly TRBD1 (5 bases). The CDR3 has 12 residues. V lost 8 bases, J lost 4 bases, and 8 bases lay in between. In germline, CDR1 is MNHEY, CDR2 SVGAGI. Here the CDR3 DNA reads TGTGCCAGCGGGCAGGGTAATGAAAAACTGTTTTTT. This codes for CASGQGNEKLFF.

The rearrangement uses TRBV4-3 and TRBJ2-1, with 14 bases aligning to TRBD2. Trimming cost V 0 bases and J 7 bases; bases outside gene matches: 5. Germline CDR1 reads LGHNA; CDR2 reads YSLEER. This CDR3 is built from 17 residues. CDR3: CASSQDRGTSGGNEQFF. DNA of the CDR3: TGCGCCAGCAGCCAAGATCGGGGGACTAGCGGGGGTAATGAGCAGTTCTTC.

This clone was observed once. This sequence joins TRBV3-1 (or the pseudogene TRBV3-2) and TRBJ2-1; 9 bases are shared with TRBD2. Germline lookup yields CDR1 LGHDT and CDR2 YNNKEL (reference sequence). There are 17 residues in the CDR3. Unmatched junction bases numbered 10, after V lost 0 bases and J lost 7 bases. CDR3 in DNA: TGTGCCAGCAGCCAAGATTCTATTAGCGGGAGCGGGAATGAGCAGTTCTTC. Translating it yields CASSQDSISGSGNEQFF.

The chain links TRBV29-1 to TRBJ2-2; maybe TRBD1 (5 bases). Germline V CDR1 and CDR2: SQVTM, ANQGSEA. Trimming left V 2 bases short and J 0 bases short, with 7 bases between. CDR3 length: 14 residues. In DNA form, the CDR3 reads TGCAGCGTTGAACAGGGCCCGAACACCGGGGAGCTGTTTTTT. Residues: CSVEQGPNTGELFF.

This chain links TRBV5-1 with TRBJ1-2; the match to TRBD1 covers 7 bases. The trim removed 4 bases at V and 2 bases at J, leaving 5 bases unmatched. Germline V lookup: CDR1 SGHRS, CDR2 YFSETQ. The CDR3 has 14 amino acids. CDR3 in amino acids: CASSTLQGNYGYTF. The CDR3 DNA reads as TGCGCCAGCAGCACACTACAGGGGAACTATGGCTACACCTTC.

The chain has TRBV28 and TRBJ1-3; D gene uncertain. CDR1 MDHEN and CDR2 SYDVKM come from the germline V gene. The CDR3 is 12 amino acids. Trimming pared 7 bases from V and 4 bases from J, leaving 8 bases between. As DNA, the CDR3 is TGTGCCAGCATCAACAAGGGAAACACCATATATTTT. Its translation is CASINKGNTIYF.

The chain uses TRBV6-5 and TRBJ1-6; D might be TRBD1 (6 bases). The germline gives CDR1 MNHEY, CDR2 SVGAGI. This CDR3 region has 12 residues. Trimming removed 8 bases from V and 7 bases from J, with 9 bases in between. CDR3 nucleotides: TGTGCCAGCCGCGGGGGCAATTCACCCCTCCACTTT. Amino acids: CASRGGNSPLHF.

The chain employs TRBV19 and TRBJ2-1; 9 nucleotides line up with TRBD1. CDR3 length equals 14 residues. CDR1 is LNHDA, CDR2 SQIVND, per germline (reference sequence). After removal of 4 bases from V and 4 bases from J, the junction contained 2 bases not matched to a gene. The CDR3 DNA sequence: TGTGCCAGTAGTACGGGACAGGGTTACAATGAGCAGTTCTTC. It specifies CASSTGQGYNEQFF.

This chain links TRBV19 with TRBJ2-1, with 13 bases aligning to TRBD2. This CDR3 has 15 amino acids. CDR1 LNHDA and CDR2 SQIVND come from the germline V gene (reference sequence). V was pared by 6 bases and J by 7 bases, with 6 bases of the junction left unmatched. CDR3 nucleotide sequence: TGTGCCAGTAGCCCTACTAGCGGGAGGGAGAATGAGCAGTTCTTC. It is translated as CASSPTSGRENEQFF.

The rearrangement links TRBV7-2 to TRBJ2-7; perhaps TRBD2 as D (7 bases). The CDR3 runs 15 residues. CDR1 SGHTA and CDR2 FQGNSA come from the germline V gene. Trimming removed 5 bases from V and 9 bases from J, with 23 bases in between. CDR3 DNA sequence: TGTGCCAGCAGCCTACCGTCAAGGGGGGGCGTCGGGCAGTACTTC. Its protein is CASSLPSRGGVGQYF. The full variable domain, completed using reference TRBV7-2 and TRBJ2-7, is GAGVSQSPSNKVTEKGKDVELRCDPISGHTALYWYRQSLGQGLEFLIYFQGNSAPDKSGLPSDRFSAERTGGSVSTLTIQRTQQEDSAVYLCASSLPSRGGVGQYFGPGTRLTVT.

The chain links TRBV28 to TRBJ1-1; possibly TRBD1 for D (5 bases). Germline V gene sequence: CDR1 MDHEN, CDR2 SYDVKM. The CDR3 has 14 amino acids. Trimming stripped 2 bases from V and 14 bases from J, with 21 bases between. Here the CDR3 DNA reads TGTGCCAGCAGTTTAGCTTCCTCAGGGATAAAGGCATTCTTT. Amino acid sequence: CASSLASSGIKAFF.

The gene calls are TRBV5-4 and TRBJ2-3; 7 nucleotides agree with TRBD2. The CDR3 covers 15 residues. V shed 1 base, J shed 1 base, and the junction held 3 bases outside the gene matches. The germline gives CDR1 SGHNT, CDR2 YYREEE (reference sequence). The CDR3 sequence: CASSLRSGGTDTQYF. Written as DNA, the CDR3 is TGTGCCAGCAGCTTGCGAAGCGGGGGCACAGATACGCAGTATTTT.

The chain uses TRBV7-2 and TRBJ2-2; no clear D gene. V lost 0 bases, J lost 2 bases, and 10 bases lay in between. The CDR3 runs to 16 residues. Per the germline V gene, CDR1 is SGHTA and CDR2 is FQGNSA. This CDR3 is CASSLAVTSNTGELFF. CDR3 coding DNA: TGTGCCAGCAGCTTAGCGGTGACTTCTAACACCGGGGAGCTGTTTTTT. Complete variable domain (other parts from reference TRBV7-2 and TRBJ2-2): GAGVSQSPSNKVTEKGKDVELRCDPISGHTALYWYRQSLGQGLEFLIYFQGNSAPDKSGLPSDRFSAERTGGSVSTLTIQRTQQEDSAVYLCASSLAVTSNTGELFFGEGSRLTVL.

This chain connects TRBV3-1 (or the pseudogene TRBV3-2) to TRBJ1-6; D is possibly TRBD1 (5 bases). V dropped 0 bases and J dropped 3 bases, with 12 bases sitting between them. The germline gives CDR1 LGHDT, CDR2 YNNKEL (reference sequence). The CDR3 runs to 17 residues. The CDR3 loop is CASSQDGGGNYNSPLHF. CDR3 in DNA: TGTGCCAGCAGCCAAGATGGGGGGGGGAACTATAATTCACCCCTCCACTTT.

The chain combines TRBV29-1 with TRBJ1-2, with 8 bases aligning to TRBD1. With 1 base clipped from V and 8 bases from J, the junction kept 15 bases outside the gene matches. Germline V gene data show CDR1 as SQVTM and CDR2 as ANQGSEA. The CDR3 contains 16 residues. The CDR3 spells CSVEARGQGSTSGYTF. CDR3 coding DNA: TGCAGCGTTGAAGCCCGAGGACAGGGAAGTACAAGCGGCTACACCTTC. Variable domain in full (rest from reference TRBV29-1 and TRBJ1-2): SAVISQKPSRDICQRGTSLTIQCQVDSQVTMMFWYRQQPGQSLTLIATANQGSEATYESGFVIDKFPISRPNLTFSTLTVSNMSPEDSSIYLCSVEARGQGSTSGYTFGSGTRLTVV.

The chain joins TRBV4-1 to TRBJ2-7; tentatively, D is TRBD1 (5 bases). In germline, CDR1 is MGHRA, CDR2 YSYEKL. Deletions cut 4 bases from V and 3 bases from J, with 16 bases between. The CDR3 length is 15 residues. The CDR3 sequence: CASSRETEAYYEQYF. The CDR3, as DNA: TGCGCCAGCAGCCGAGAGACAGAAGCTTACTACGAGCAGTACTTC.

The CDR3 region has the DNA TGTGCCAGCAGCGTAGATATAGTGGCGGGGGATCCCAACAATGAGCAGTTCTTC. Its protein product is CASSVDIVAGDPNNEQFF. J is TRBJ2-1 and V is TRBV9, with 7 bases that match TRBD2. CDR3 size: 18 residues. Trimming cost V 0 bases and J 5 bases; bases outside gene matches: 14. The germline gives CDR1 SGDLS, CDR2 YYNGEE.

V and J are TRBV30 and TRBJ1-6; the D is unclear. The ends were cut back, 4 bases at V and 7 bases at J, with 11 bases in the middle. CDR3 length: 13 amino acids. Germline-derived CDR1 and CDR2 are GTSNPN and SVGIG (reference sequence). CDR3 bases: TGTGCCTGGACCCTCACCGGGAATTCACCCCTCCACTTT. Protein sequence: CAWTLTGNSPLHF.

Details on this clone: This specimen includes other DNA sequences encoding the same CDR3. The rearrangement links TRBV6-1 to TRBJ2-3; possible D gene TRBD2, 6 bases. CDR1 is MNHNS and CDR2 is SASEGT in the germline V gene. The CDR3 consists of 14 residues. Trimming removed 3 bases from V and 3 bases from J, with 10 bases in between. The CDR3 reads CASSERGGTDTQYF. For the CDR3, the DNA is TGTGCCAGCAGTGAGCGGGGTGGAACAGATACGCAGTATTTT.

CDR3 DNA: TGTGCCAGCAGTCCCCCAGGTAGCGGGGTCTACAATGAGCAGTTCTTC. Its protein product is CASSPPGSGVYNEQFF. The rearrangement links TRBV28 to TRBJ2-1; 8 bases are a match to TRBD2. This CDR3 is built from 16 residues. CDR1 MDHEN and CDR2 SYDVKM come from the germline V gene. Losses at the gene ends were 5 bases for V and 3 bases for J; bases not matched to a gene: 9.

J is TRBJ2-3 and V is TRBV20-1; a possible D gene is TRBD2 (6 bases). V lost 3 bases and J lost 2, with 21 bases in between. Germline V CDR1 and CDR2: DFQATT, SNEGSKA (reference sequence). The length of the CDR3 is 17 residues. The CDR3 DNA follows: TGCAGTGCTAGTTCGGTAATGGCGGGACGATTCACAGATACGCAGTATTTT. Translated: CSASSVMAGRFTDTQYF.

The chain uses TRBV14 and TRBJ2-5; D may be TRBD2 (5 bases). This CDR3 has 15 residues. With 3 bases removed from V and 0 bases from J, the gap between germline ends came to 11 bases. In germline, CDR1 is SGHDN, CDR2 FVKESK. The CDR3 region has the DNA TGTGCCAGCAGCCAGTGGTCGGGATACCAAGAGACCCAGTACTTC. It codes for CASSQWSGYQETQYF. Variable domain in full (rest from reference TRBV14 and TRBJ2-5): EAGVTQFPSHSVIEKGQTVTLRCDPISGHDNLYWYRRVMGKEIKFLLHFVKESKQDESGMPNNRFLAERTGGTYSTLKVQPAELEDSGVYFCASSQWSGYQETQYFGPGTRLLVL.

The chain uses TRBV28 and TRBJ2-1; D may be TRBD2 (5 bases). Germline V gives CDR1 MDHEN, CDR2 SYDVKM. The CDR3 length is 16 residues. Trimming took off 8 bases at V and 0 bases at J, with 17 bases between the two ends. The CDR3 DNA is TGTGCCAGCGCCACCTTACGCGGGTCCTCCTACAATGAGCAGTTCTTC. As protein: CASATLRGSSYNEQFF.

This CDR3 is CASSIAGEETQYF. The CDR3 nucleotides read TGTGCCAGTAGTATAGCAGGGGAAGAGACCCAGTACTTC. J is TRBJ2-5 and V is TRBV19; maybe TRBD1 (6 bases). V lost 1 base and J 3 bases, leaving 6 bases between the germline ends. The CDR3 runs 13 residues. In germline, CDR1 is LNHDA, CDR2 SQIVND (reference sequence).

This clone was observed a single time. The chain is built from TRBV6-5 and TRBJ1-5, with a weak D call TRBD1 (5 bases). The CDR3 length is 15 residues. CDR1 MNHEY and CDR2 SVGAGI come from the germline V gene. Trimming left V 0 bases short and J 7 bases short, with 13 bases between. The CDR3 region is CASSYSARVDQPQHF. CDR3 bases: TGTGCCAGCAGTTACTCTGCCAGGGTCGACCAGCCCCAGCATTTT.